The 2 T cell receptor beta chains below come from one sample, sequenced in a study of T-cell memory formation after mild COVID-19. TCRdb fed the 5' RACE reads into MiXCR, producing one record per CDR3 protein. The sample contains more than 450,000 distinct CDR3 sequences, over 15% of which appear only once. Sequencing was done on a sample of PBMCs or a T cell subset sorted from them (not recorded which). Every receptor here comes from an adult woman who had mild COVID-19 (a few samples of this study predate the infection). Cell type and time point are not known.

The CDR3: CASSLLAPAQNIQYF. The CDR3 nucleotides are TGTGCCAGCAGCTTACTGGCTCCGGCCCAAAACATTCAGTACTTC. The J gene is TRBJ2-4, the V gene TRBV11-2; D is ambiguous. V gave up 2 bases and J gave up 5 bases, with 13 bases separating them. The CDR3 spans 15 residues. The germline gives CDR1 SGHAT, CDR2 FQNNGV.

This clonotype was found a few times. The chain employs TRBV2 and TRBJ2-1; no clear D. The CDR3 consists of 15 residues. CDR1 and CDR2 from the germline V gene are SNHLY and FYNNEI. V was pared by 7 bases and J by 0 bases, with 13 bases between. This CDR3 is CASTPGLSSYNEQFF. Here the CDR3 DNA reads TGTGCCAGCACCCCGGGTCTTAGCTCCTACAATGAGCAGTTCTTC.